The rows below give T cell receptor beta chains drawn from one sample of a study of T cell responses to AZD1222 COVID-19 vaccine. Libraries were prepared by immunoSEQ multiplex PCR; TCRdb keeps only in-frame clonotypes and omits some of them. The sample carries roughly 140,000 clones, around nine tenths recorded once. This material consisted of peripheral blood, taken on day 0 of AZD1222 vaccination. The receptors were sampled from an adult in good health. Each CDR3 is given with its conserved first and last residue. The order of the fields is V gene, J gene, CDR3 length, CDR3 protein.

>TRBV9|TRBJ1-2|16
CASSVGGTLLDYGYTF
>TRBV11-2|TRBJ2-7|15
CASSLGAGVTYEQYF
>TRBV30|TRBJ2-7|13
CAWGVGRSYEQYF
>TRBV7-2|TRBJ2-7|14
CASSSLRGTYEQYF
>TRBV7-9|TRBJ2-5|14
CASKLGSLQETQYF
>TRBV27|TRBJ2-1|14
CASSLWTGGNEQFF
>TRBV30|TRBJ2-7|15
CAWRSLAVASYEQYF
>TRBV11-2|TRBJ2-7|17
CASSPLSREKVSYEQYF
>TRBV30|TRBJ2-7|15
CAWSDSDKSFYEQYF
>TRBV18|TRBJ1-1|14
CASSLTGTGAEAFF